This T cell receptor (beta chain) is drawn from a study of blood T cell repertoires in COVID-19. Study-level information: There were acute and convalescent COVID-19 samples, and they came from the United States, Italy and Spain. Nucleic acid was either cDNA or gDNA, and it came from T cells, B-cell-depleted T cells, or PBMCs.

The Seattle patients joined while their infection was active and were tracked longitudinally afterward. Original handling: Scientists estimated how many nucleated cells there were by amplifying reference gene primers. This table comes from immunoSEQ multiplex PCR, and its TCRdb copy is limited to in-frame clones, with some not included. Clone size and the V and J calls come from that table; the DNA yielded D and trimming. The sample includes 300,000 to 400,000 clones, 88% of them seen just once. The trim removed 3 bases at V and 0 bases at J, leaving 2 bases unmatched. Germline assignment: CDR1 KGHSH and CDR2 LQKENI. CDR3 length: 17 residues.

The sequence was collected from a woman in her 70s with COVID-19, enrolled during active disease. The source material was peripheral blood. This chain uses TRBV18 with TRBJ2-6; 10 nucleotides agree with TRBD1. CDR3 region: CASSPGTGDSGANVLTF. CDR3 coding DNA: TGTGCCAGCTCACCGGGGACAGGGGACTCTGGGGCCAACGTCCTGACTTTC. The full variable domain, in which reference TRBV18 and TRBJ2-6 provide the parts outside the CDR3, is NAGVMQNPRHLVRRRGQEARLRCSPMKGHSHVYWYRQLPEEGLKFMVYLQKENIIDESGMPKERFSAEFPKEGPSILRIQQVVRGDSAAYFCASSPGTGDSGANVLTFGAGSRLTVL.